Listed here are 30 T cell receptor beta chains from one sample, sequenced in a study of shared clonotypes between healthy human individuals. TCRdb keeps only in-frame clones here, not all; method: immunoSEQ multiplex PCR. The data contain fewer than 600,000 clones, more than 65% of them singletons. The sequenced sample was PBMCs. These receptors were obtained from a middle-aged woman in good health. Some clones in this sample may be carry-over from other donors' samples.

The chain recombines TRBV28 with TRBJ1-2, with D uncertain. The V end was cut by 2 bases, the J end by 0 bases, with 16 bases between. The CDR3 length is 17 residues. Germline V lookup: CDR1 MDHEN, CDR2 SYDVKM. In nucleotides, the CDR3 is TGTGCCAGCAGTTTAGAGTTACCCACCGGGGCTAACTATGGCTACACCTTC. It is translated as CASSLELPTGANYGYTF.

The chain is built from TRBV4-3 and TRBJ2-5; D is perhaps TRBD2 (5 bases). V was clipped by 0 bases and J by 11 bases, with 19 bases between them. The germline V gene has CDR1 LGHNA and CDR2 YSLEER. The CDR3 contains 15 residues. CDR3 in DNA: TGCGCCAGCAGCCAAGACGCAGGTTTCTCTTGGGAGCAGTACTTC. This sequence encodes CASSQDAGFSWEQYF.

The gene calls are TRBV5-1 and TRBJ2-1, with a possible D match to TRBD2 (6 bases). Looked up from germline, CDR1 is SGHRS and CDR2 is YFSETQ. Trimming took 2 bases from V and 0 from J, leaving 12 bases between them. The CDR3 is 16 amino acids. The CDR3 here is CASSFQSGSSYNEQFF. CDR3 nucleotides: TGCGCCAGCAGCTTCCAATCCGGGAGCTCCTACAATGAGCAGTTCTTC.

This clone counts as medium-sized. The V call is TRBV6-4, the J call TRBJ2-2; D unresolved. The CDR3 spans 14 residues. Germline V lookup: CDR1 MRHNA, CDR2 SNTAGT. V was clipped by 6 bases and J by 3 bases, with 11 bases between them. CDR3 protein: CASSTSTDTGELFF. Written as DNA, the CDR3 is TGTGCCAGCAGCACATCGACTGACACCGGGGAGCTGTTTTTT.

The rearrangement joins TRBV6-1 to TRBJ2-5; 11 positions agree with TRBD1. Germline V CDR1 and CDR2: MNHNS, SASEGT. Trimming cost V 2 bases and J 4 bases; bases outside gene matches: 9. This CDR3 is 17 amino acids long. The CDR3 protein is CASSENSFGTGGETQYF. The CDR3, as DNA: TGTGCCAGCAGTGAAAACAGCTTTGGGACAGGGGGAGAGACCCAGTACTTC.

This clone was picked up one time. The chain employs TRBV15 and TRBJ2-1; TRBD1 matches 9 bases. CDR1 LNHNV and CDR2 YYDKDF come from the germline V gene (reference sequence). Unmatched junction bases numbered 5, after V lost 7 bases and J lost 7 bases. This CDR3 has 13 residues. CDR3 in DNA: TGTGCCACCAATGGACAGGGGAGGAATGAGCAGTTCTTC. It is translated as CATNGQGRNEQFF.

The chain combines TRBV10-2 with TRBJ2-7, with D unclear. There are 14 residues in the CDR3. Germline loops: CDR1 WSHSY, CDR2 SAAADI. V lost 2 bases and J 3 bases, leaving 11 bases between the germline ends. CDR3 sequence: CASSEARDRYEQYF. DNA for the CDR3: TGCGCCAGCAGTGAGGCCAGAGATCGCTACGAGCAGTACTTC.

The CDR3 nucleotides are TGCAGCGTTCCCGACAGGGGAGTATATGGCTACACCTTC. It encodes CSVPDRGVYGYTF. The chain has TRBV29-1 and TRBJ1-2, with 8 bases lining up with TRBD1. This CDR3 comprises 13 residues. Germline V lookup: CDR1 SQVTM, CDR2 ANQGSEA. J was trimmed by 5 bases and V by 5 bases; bases with no gene match: 7. Drawing the rest from reference TRBV29-1 and TRBJ1-2, the complete variable domain is SAVISQKPSRDICQRGTSLTIQCQVDSQVTMMFWYRQQPGQSLTLIATANQGSEATYESGFVIDKFPISRPNLTFSTLTVSNMSPEDSSIYLCSVPDRGVYGYTFGSGTRLTVV.

With respect to this clone: Other DNA variants within this sample encode the same CDR3. DNA for the CDR3: TGTGCCAGCAGTTTACTAGCGGGTGGCTACGAGCAGTACTTC. It encodes CASSLLAGGYEQYF. The chain carries TRBV27 and TRBJ2-7; 8 bases line up with TRBD2. Germline V gene lookup returns CDR1 MNHEY and CDR2 SMNVEV (reference sequence). This CDR3 contains 14 residues. V dropped 2 bases and J dropped 3; count of bases not matched to a gene: 3.

This clone was observed a few times. Possible read error: a much larger clone is one base away. This sample includes further DNA sequences coding for the same CDR3. The rearrangement links TRBV19 to TRBJ2-7, with 8 bases that match TRBD2. J lost 2 bases, V lost 4 bases, and 4 bases had no gene match. This CDR3 spans 14 amino acids. Germline V gene lookup returns CDR1 LNHDA and CDR2 SQIVND (reference sequence). This chain's CDR3 is CASSTPGLAYEQYF. In DNA, the CDR3 is TGTGCCAGTAGTACCCCGGGACTAGCCTACGAGCAGTACTTC.

V gene TRBV18 combines with J gene TRBJ2-7; 11 bases fit TRBD1. The CDR3 is made up of 15 amino acids. Germline loops: CDR1 KGHSH, CDR2 LQKENI. V trimming: 0 bases; J trimming: 8 bases; junction bases outside the gene matches: 6. Written as DNA, the CDR3 is TGTGCCAGCTCACCACCGGGACAGGGGGTAATTCAGCAGTACTTC. Its translation: CASSPPGQGVIQQYF.

Regarding this clone: The junction differs from germline at one of its ends, possibly a read error. This chain links TRBV28 with TRBJ2-5; 13 bases fit TRBD2. Germline values: CDR1 MDHEN, CDR2 SYDVKM. The CDR3 is 17 amino acids. The CDR3 sequence: CASNLGLAGAAGQTQYF. In DNA form, the CDR3 reads TGTGCCAGCAATTTAGGACTAGCGGGGGCGGCGGGACAGACCCAGTACTTC.

The V gene is TRBV7-9, the J gene TRBJ2-7; 8 bases are a match to TRBD1. This CDR3 comprises 14 residues. The trim removed 4 bases at V and 5 bases at J, leaving 7 bases unmatched. Per germline, CDR1 SEHNR and CDR2 FQNEAQ (reference sequence). The CDR3: CASSSYDRGNEQYF. CDR3 nucleotides: TGTGCCAGCAGCTCATACGACAGGGGAAACGAGCAGTACTTC.

In this sample, this clone turned up a few times. The gene calls are TRBV11-2 and TRBJ2-1; D may correspond to TRBD1 or TRBD2 (7 bases each). Germline-derived CDR1 and CDR2 are SGHAT and FQNNGV. Deletions cut 3 bases from V and 10 bases from J, with 19 bases between. The CDR3 contains 15 residues. CDR3 sequence: CASSFSSGARGEQFF. DNA for the CDR3: TGTGCCAGCAGCTTTTCCAGCGGGGCCAGGGGGGAGCAGTTCTTC.

The CDR3 coding sequence is TGTGCCAGCAGTGATCTTTCCGGGACTAGCGGGAGGATTGGCGAGCAGTTCTTC. Its translation is CASSDLSGTSGRIGEQFF. The chain recombines TRBV6-1 with TRBJ2-1; 15 bases are a match to TRBD2. V lost 3 bases, J lost 10 bases, and 13 bases stayed unmatched. The CDR3 runs to 18 residues. The V gene's germline CDR1 is MNHNS and CDR2 SASEGT.

This rearrangement joins TRBV2 to TRBJ1-5; D not certain. This CDR3 is 13 amino acids long. V lost 1 base to trimming and J lost 3 bases, with 4 bases between them. The germline V gene encodes CDR1 SNHLY and CDR2 FYNNEI. The CDR3 nucleotides are TGTGCCAGCAGTGAAGGGCACAATCAGCCCCAGCATTTT. Translating gives CASSEGHNQPQHF.

The chain has TRBV10-1 and TRBJ2-1, with D maybe TRBD2 (6 bases). With 4 bases removed from V and 2 bases from J, the gap between germline ends came to 15 bases. There are 16 residues in the CDR3. Germline lookup yields CDR1 WNHNN and CDR2 SYGVQD (reference sequence). The CDR3 DNA reads as TGCGCCAGCAGTGGTGGACGACTAGGACCCTACAATGAGCAGTTCTTC. Translated, it gives CASSGGRLGPYNEQFF.

This chain connects TRBV28 to TRBJ2-7; maybe TRBD2 (6 bases). Per the germline V gene, CDR1 is MDHEN and CDR2 is SYDVKM. V dropped 8 bases and J dropped 1 base, with 9 bases sitting between them. CDR3 length: 12 amino acids. Here the CDR3 reads CASRGNSYEQYF. In nucleotides, the CDR3 is TGTGCCAGCCGGGGGAATTCCTACGAGCAGTACTTC.

For the CDR3, the DNA is TGTGCCAGCAAGCGGGAGGGAGTCTACGAGCAGTACTTC. Protein product: CASKREGVYEQYF. J is TRBJ2-7 and V is TRBV6-5; 10 bases line up with TRBD2. V was clipped by 7 bases and J by 3 bases; unmatched bases: 3. The V gene's germline CDR1 is MNHEY and CDR2 SVGAGI. This CDR3 comprises 13 residues.

The V and J genes are TRBV19 and TRBJ2-3; D is possibly TRBD2 (6 bases). V lost 3 bases to trimming and J lost 0 bases, with 7 bases between them. Germline CDR1 reads LNHDA; CDR2 reads SQIVND (reference sequence). This CDR3 spans 14 amino acids. The CDR3 here is CASSMAGSTDTQYF. DNA for the CDR3: TGTGCCAGTAGTATGGCGGGAAGCACAGATACGCAGTATTTT. Combining the CDR3 with reference TRBV19 and TRBJ2-3 gives the whole variable domain DGGITQSPKYLFRKEGQNVTLSCEQNLNHDAMYWYRQDPGQGLRLIYYSQIVNDFQKGDIAEGYSVSREKKESFPLTVTSAQKNPTAFYLCASSMAGSTDTQYFGPGTRLTVL.

The gene calls are TRBV9 and TRBJ1-5; D uncertain. The V end was cut by 1 base, the J end by 4 bases, with 12 bases between. From germline, CDR1 is SGDLS and CDR2 YYNGEE. The CDR3 runs 15 residues. CDR3 loop: CASSVSGSSNQPQHF. CDR3 DNA: TGTGCCAGCAGCGTAAGCGGCAGCTCTAATCAGCCCCAGCATTTT.

The J gene is TRBJ2-3, the V gene TRBV10-3; 9 nucleotides agree with TRBD2. After removal of 8 bases from V and 4 bases from J, the junction contained 10 bases not matched to a gene. The CDR3 has 15 residues. The V gene's germline CDR1 is ENHRY and CDR2 SYGVKD. CDR3 DNA: TGTGCCATCTCGGGAGCTAGCGGGAAGGCAGATACGCAGTATTTT. Residues: CAISGASGKADTQYF.

The chain is built from TRBV15 and TRBJ2-3; D possibly corresponds to TRBD1 (8 bases). Deletions cut 11 bases from V and 10 bases from J, with 34 bases between. Germline V gene sequence: CDR1 LNHNV, CDR2 YYDKDF (reference sequence). This CDR3 contains 17 residues. This CDR3 reads CASPTGELAGVGPSQYF. The CDR3 bases are TGTGCCTCTCCGACAGGGGAGTTGGCGGGAGTAGGGCCATCGCAGTATTTT.

A word on this clone: Different DNA sequences within this sample yield the same CDR3. J is TRBJ1-5 and V is TRBV4-3; D uncertain. Trimming removed 0 bases at V and 1 base at J, with 1 base between. The germline CDR1 and CDR2 sequences are LGHNA and YSLEER. CDR3 length: 13 amino acids. The CDR3 loop is CASSQDSNQPQHF. The CDR3 nucleotides read TGCGCCAGCAGCCAAGACAGCAATCAGCCCCAGCATTTT.

This chain's CDR3 is CASSGDGTMNQPQHF. In nucleotides, the CDR3 is TGTGCCAGCAGTGGTGACGGGACCATGAATCAGCCCCAGCATTTT. This chain uses TRBV28 with TRBJ1-5, with TRBD1 as a possible D gene (5 bases). The V end was cut by 5 bases, the J end by 4 bases, with 15 bases between. Looked up from germline, CDR1 is MDHEN and CDR2 is SYDVKM. This CDR3 has 15 residues.

This chain links TRBV7-9 with TRBJ1-2; tentatively, D is TRBD1 (5 bases). This CDR3 spans 15 amino acids. Germline values: CDR1 SEHNR, CDR2 FQNEAQ (reference sequence). V lost 4 bases to trimming and J lost 4 bases, with 16 bases between them. CDR3 amino acids: CASSSIRDGLYGYTF. The CDR3, as DNA: TGTGCCAGCAGCTCAATCCGGGACGGACTCTATGGCTACACCTTC.

The chain couples TRBV7-3 to TRBJ2-3; 13 bases align to TRBD2. This CDR3 is built from 16 residues. The V gene end was trimmed by 5 bases and the J gene end by 4 bases; junction bases not matched to a gene: 6. CDR1 SGHTA and CDR2 FQGTGA come from the germline V gene. The CDR3 nucleotides read TGTGCCAGCAGCCCATGGACTAGCGGGAGCCCAGATACGCAGTATTTT. It is translated as CASSPWTSGSPDTQYF.

The gene calls are TRBV19 and TRBJ2-2; D is unclear. CDR1 and CDR2 (germline): LNHDA, SQIVND (reference sequence). The CDR3 covers 14 residues. V was trimmed by 2 bases and J by 6 bases, leaving 10 bases between them. The CDR3 DNA follows: TGTGCCAGTAGTATAACTACTACCGCCGGGGAGCTGTTTTTT. It encodes CASSITTTAGELFF.

This clone was seen only a few times. The chain has TRBV29-1 and TRBJ2-1, with TRBD2 matching over 10 bases. Germline V lookup: CDR1 SQVTM, CDR2 ANQGSEA. This CDR3 is built from 14 residues. Unmatched junction bases numbered 7, after V lost 5 bases and J lost 6 bases. CDR3 coding DNA: TGCAGCGTTTATAGCGGGAGGTCAGGCAATGAGCAGTTCTTC. The encoded protein is CSVYSGRSGNEQFF.

V usage is TRBV29-1 and J usage is TRBJ2-7; unclear D gene. This CDR3 is 11 amino acids long. Germline V gene lookup returns CDR1 SQVTM and CDR2 ANQGSEA. Trimming took off 4 bases at V and 3 bases at J, with 7 bases between the two ends. The DNA for the CDR3 is TGCAGCGTTGTTGACGACTACGAGCAGTACTTC. Its translation is CSVVDDYEQYF.